The 10 T cell receptor beta chains below were found in one sample sequenced in a study of cytomegalovirus exposure and HLA in healthy donors (dated by TCRdb to about 2017). The library was produced with the immunoSEQ multiplex PCR assay. For the multiplex PCR, a mixture combining 60 forward primers for TCR Vbeta segments and 13 reverse primers for TCR Jbeta segments was used. The clones in this table, taken by TCRdb from immuneACCESS, are in-frame only. Not every clone is retained; where verified, under half of the shortfall comes from an unresolved V gene, and the cause of the rest is unknown. The sample table lists some 200,000 clones, 60% to 80% of them with a count of one. The biggest ten clones account for around 3.2% of the sample. Source material: PBMCs. These receptors all stem from a man in his forties or fifties in good health and CMV-seronegative.

V gene TRBV9 combines with J gene TRBJ2-5; perhaps TRBD1 as D (7 bases). The germline CDR1 and CDR2 sequences are SGDLS and YYNGEE. V was cut by 3 bases and J by 4 bases, with 19 bases left in between. CDR3 length equals 16 residues. The CDR3 nucleotides are TGTGCCAGCAGCGCCGGCGGGCAGGGGGGCAGAGAGACCCAGTACTTC. It translates to CASSAGGQGGRETQYF.

The gene calls are TRBV5-4 and TRBJ2-1, with TRBD1 matching 8 bases. The CDR3 contains 13 residues. Germline lookup yields CDR1 SGHNT and CDR2 YYREEE (reference sequence). Germline trimming cut 4 bases from V and 7 bases from J; bases unmatched to any gene: 4. Here the CDR3 DNA reads TGTGCCAGCAGCCCGGACAGGGTAAATGAGCAGTTCTTC. Its translation: CASSPDRVNEQFF.

A few counts support this clone. The V call is TRBV29-1, the J call TRBJ1-1; 8 bases map to TRBD1. From germline, CDR1 is SQVTM and CDR2 ANQGSEA. This CDR3 comprises 12 residues. Trimming removed 7 bases from V and 4 bases from J; junction bases left unmatched: 5. The CDR3 protein is CSANRGTTEAFF. The CDR3 DNA reads as TGCAGCGCCAACAGGGGGACCACTGAAGCTTTCTTT.

V is TRBV19 and J is TRBJ2-1; D call uncertain. Germline assignment: CDR1 LNHDA and CDR2 SQIVND (reference sequence). V was clipped by 6 bases and J by 3 bases, with 18 bases between them. The CDR3 runs 16 residues. The CDR3 region is CASRSPLDLLYNEQFF. CDR3 DNA: TGTGCCAGTAGATCCCCTCTAGACCTCCTCTACAATGAGCAGTTCTTC.

This sequence joins TRBV7-9 and TRBJ2-1, with D unresolved. Trimming took 1 base from V and 0 from J, leaving 7 bases between them. Germline CDR1 reads SEHNR; CDR2 reads FQNEAQ (reference sequence). The CDR3 sequence is 15 residues long. CDR3 protein: CASSLVRSSYNEQFF. The CDR3, as DNA: TGTGCCAGCAGCTTAGTCCGGAGCTCCTACAATGAGCAGTTCTTC. The full variable domain, in which reference TRBV7-9 and TRBJ2-1 provide the parts outside the CDR3, is DTGVSQNPRHKITKRGQNVTFRCDPISEHNRLYWYRQTLGQGPEFLTYFQNEAQLEKSRLLSDRFSAERPKGSFSTLEIQRTEQGDSAMYLCASSLVRSSYNEQFFGPGTRLTVL.

The chain uses TRBV11-2 and TRBJ2-7; tentative D call: TRBD2 (6 bases). V was pared by 3 bases and J by 6 bases, with 9 bases between. This CDR3 has 12 residues. Germline-derived CDR1 and CDR2 are SGHAT and FQNNGV. CDR3 nucleotides: TGTGCCAGCAGCTTCGGTAGCGGCGAGCAGTACTTC. It specifies CASSFGSGEQYF.

In this sample, this clone turned up once. The genes are TRBV6-1 and TRBJ1-5, with 7 bases fitting TRBD1. The CDR3 totals 14 residues. J was trimmed by 7 bases and V by 5 bases; bases with no gene match: 8. Per germline, CDR1 MNHNS and CDR2 SASEGT. The CDR3, as DNA: TGTGCCAGCAGTCGCACAGGGGACAGACAGCCCCAGCATTTT. It codes for CASSRTGDRQPQHF.

The chain joins TRBV7-2 to TRBJ2-2; no firm D call. V lost 3 bases, J lost 6 bases, and 5 bases lay in between. This CDR3 is built from 12 residues. The germline CDR1 and CDR2 sequences are SGHTA and FQGNSA. The DNA for the CDR3 is TGTGCCAGCAGCTTTAGCTCCGGGGAGCTGTTTTTT. This encodes CASSFSSGELFF.

V is TRBV5-1 and J is TRBJ1-5, with 10 bases aligning to TRBD1. Germline CDR1 is SGHRS and CDR2 is YFSETQ. The ends lost 4 bases at V and 5 bases at J; junction bases unmatched: 3. The CDR3 extends over 14 amino acids. The CDR3 here is CASSPGTGDQPQHF. CDR3 DNA sequence: TGCGCCAGCAGCCCTGGGACAGGGGATCAGCCCCAGCATTTT.

This clone has more than one count but fewer than ten. J is TRBJ1-2 and V is TRBV5-4; a weak D match, TRBD1 (5 bases). V gave up 4 bases and J gave up 0 bases, with 10 bases separating them. This CDR3 is built from 14 residues. Germline V gene lookup returns CDR1 SGHNT and CDR2 YYREEE (reference sequence). CDR3 DNA sequence: TGTGCCAGCAGCGCCCCGGGGGCTAACTATGGCTACACCTTC. It specifies CASSAPGANYGYTF.